A single sample is the source of the 8 T cell receptor beta chains below, sequenced in a study of OX40 agonist ivuxolimab in advanced cancers. The protocol was immunoSEQ multiplex PCR, while the TCRdb copy is restricted to in-frame clones and leaves out a portion. Among roughly 50,000 clones listed, 70% to 80% were seen once. The starting material was CD4+ or CD8+ T cells sorted from blood, obtained in a trial of the OX40 agonist ivuxolimab. The receptors originated from an adult with an advanced solid tumor such as melanoma, head and neck, liver or kidney cancer.

CDR3 region: CASSLGGSYNEQFF. CDR3 in DNA: TGTGCCAGCAGCTTGGGGGGCTCCTACAATGAGCAGTTCTTC. The genes are TRBV11-2 and TRBJ2-1, with TRBD2 as a possible D gene (6 bases). The CDR3 runs 14 residues. Trimming left V 3 bases short and J 0 bases short, with 6 bases between. The V gene's germline CDR1 is SGHAT and CDR2 FQNNGV.

V is TRBV6-5 and J is TRBJ2-7, with D possibly TRBD2 on 7 matching bases. Trimming cost V 1 base and J 7 bases, with 17 bases left between them. This CDR3 contains 15 residues. Germline CDR1 MNHEY, CDR2 SVGAGI. The CDR3: CASSYYAGARGEQYF. CDR3 nucleotides: TGTGCCAGCAGTTACTACGCGGGGGCCAGGGGAGAGCAGTACTTC.

J is TRBJ1-4 and V is TRBV7-9, with D unresolved. The V end lost 1 base, the J end lost 5 bases, and 8 bases lay between the germline ends. The germline gives CDR1 SEHNR, CDR2 FQNEAQ (reference sequence). The CDR3 runs 14 residues. The CDR3 is CASSLGSLNEKLFF. The CDR3 DNA follows: TGTGCCAGCAGCTTAGGCAGCTTAAATGAAAAACTGTTTTTT.

The V gene is TRBV2, the J gene TRBJ1-1; D gene ambiguous. Looked up from germline, CDR1 is SNHLY and CDR2 is FYNNEI. The CDR3 covers 15 residues. The V end lost 8 bases, the J end lost 2 bases, and 18 bases lay between the germline ends. CDR3 sequence: CASVLTPAANTEAFF. CDR3 DNA sequence: TGTGCCAGCGTACTGACCCCTGCTGCCAACACTGAAGCTTTCTTT.

The J gene is TRBJ2-5, the V gene TRBV5-1; 8 bases map to TRBD2. The end of the DNA aligns better with TRBJ2-7, so the J call may be wrong. The CDR3 length is 17 residues. Germline values: CDR1 SGHRS, CDR2 YFSETQ. The CDR3 loop reads CASSLGGLAGSSYEQYF. DNA for the CDR3: TGCGCCAGCAGCTTGGGGGGCCTAGCGGGTAGCTCCTACGAGCAGTACTTC.

This clone came up a few times. This chain links TRBV6-4 with TRBJ2-2; D gene uncertain. The V end was cut by 4 bases, the J end by 2 bases, with 5 bases between. Germline V CDR1 and CDR2: MRHNA, SNTAGT. The CDR3 spans 13 residues. CDR3 nucleotides: TGTGCCAGCAGTGGTTTAAACACCGGGGAGCTGTTTTTT. This gives the protein CASSGLNTGELFF.

The V gene is TRBV7-9, the J gene TRBJ2-1; 8 bases align to TRBD2. The CDR3 has 17 amino acids. The V and J ends lost 10 bases and 5 bases, in that order; junction bases with no gene match: 19. Germline V gene sequence: CDR1 SEHNR, CDR2 FQNEAQ (reference sequence). CDR3 in amino acids: CAKDWASGGKTDNEQFF. For the CDR3, the DNA is TGTGCCAAAGATTGGGCGAGCGGGGGAAAAACGGACAATGAGCAGTTCTTC.

This clone has a single count. The gene calls are TRBV19 and TRBJ2-3; D unresolved. V was pared by 5 bases and J by 6 bases, with 15 bases between. Germline V gene sequence: CDR1 LNHDA, CDR2 SQIVND (reference sequence). This CDR3 contains 14 residues. The CDR3 here is CASSRPQNGDTQYF. The CDR3 coding sequence is TGTGCCAGTAGTCGCCCCCAAAACGGGGATACGCAGTATTTT.